Each of the 9 T cell receptor beta chains below was sequenced from the same sample in a study of blood T cell repertoires in COVID-19. The data were produced by immunoSEQ multiplex PCR, yet TCRdb's version contains in-frame clones alone and is incomplete. The sample lists about 54,000 clones, 91% occurring once. Material for sequencing was peripheral blood. The receptors were gathered from a woman aged 55-69 years with active or convalescent COVID-19.

This clone was detected only once. The chain couples TRBV19 to TRBJ2-7, with 12 bases matching TRBD2. Germline V lookup: CDR1 LNHDA, CDR2 SQIVND (reference sequence). The V gene end was trimmed by 3 bases and the J gene end by 5 bases; junction bases not matched to a gene: 11. This CDR3 has 17 residues. Written as DNA, the CDR3 is TGTGCCAGTAGTATCCCCCCTCCCCTAGCGGGAGGGCACGAGCAGTACTTC. Translating it yields CASSIPPPLAGGHEQYF.

The V and J genes are TRBV6-1 and TRBJ1-2; 7 bases fit TRBD1. The CDR3 is 16 amino acids. Trimming cost V 4 bases and J 1 base; bases outside gene matches: 9. Germline V gives CDR1 MNHNS, CDR2 SASEGT. DNA for the CDR3: TGTGCCAGCAGTGGGACAGGCGAAACCCTTAACTATGGCTACACCTTC. This codes for CASSGTGETLNYGYTF.

The CDR3 DNA follows: TGTGCCAGCAGTGAAGGCGGTTTCGTGTCCAAAAACATTCAGTACTTC. This translates into CASSEGGFVSKNIQYF. The V call is TRBV6-1, the J call TRBJ2-4; D not resolved. V was cut by 1 base and J by 2 bases, with 12 bases left in between. CDR1 is MNHNS and CDR2 is SASEGT in the germline V gene. There are 16 residues in the CDR3.

J is TRBJ1-3 and V is TRBV5-4; 9 nucleotides match TRBD1. The length of the CDR3 is 15 residues. V lost 2 bases, J lost 7 bases, and 7 bases stayed unmatched. The germline gives CDR1 SGHNT, CDR2 YYREEE (reference sequence). In nucleotides, the CDR3 is TGTGCCAGCAGCTTCTTCGGACAGGGGAGTAACACCATATATTTT. This sequence encodes CASSFFGQGSNTIYF.

The gene calls are TRBV27 and TRBJ2-3; 7 bases align to TRBD2. The V gene's germline CDR1 is MNHEY and CDR2 SMNVEV (reference sequence). The CDR3 is made up of 15 amino acids. V gave up 8 bases and J gave up 2 bases; unmatched junction bases: 10. CDR3 nucleotides: TGTGCCAGCCAAGCCCTAGCGGAGAACACAGATACGCAGTATTTT. Its protein is CASQALAENTDTQYF.

This clone was picked up a small number of times. The chain is built from TRBV4-1 and TRBJ2-3, with a possible D match to TRBD2 (5 bases). This CDR3 has 15 residues. V was trimmed by 0 bases and J by 6 bases, leaving 13 bases between them. Germline V gene data show CDR1 as MGHRA and CDR2 as YSYEKL. CDR3 coding DNA: TGCGCCAGCAGCCAAGATCGGCTAGCCGCGGATACGCAGTATTTT. Amino acids: CASSQDRLAADTQYF.

The rearrangement uses TRBV19 and TRBJ2-5; 7 bases fit TRBD1. The CDR3 totals 14 residues. Germline lookup yields CDR1 LNHDA and CDR2 SQIVND (reference sequence). Trimming cost V 4 bases and J 2 bases; bases outside gene matches: 4. CDR3 sequence: CASSTTGVQETQYF. CDR3 DNA: TGTGCCAGTAGTACTACAGGGGTTCAAGAGACCCAGTACTTC.

The V and J genes are TRBV6-5 and TRBJ1-5, with a weak D call TRBD1 (5 bases). The CDR3 runs 14 residues. CDR1 MNHEY and CDR2 SVGAGI come from the germline V gene. The V end lost 6 bases, the J end lost 6 bases, and 15 bases lay between the germline ends. DNA for the CDR3: TGTGCCAGCAGCGACGTAGGGGTAAGTCAGCCCCAGCATTTT. This codes for CASSDVGVSQPQHF.

The CDR3 sequence is CASSGGRVGNEQFF. The CDR3 bases are TGTGCCAGCAGCGGGGGGAGGGTAGGGAATGAGCAGTTCTTC. The chain recombines TRBV6-2 or TRBV6-3 with TRBJ2-1, with 7 bases fitting TRBD2. Per germline, CDR1 MNHEY and CDR2 SVGEGT. CDR3 size: 14 residues. The ends lost 6 bases at V and 7 bases at J; junction bases unmatched: 9.